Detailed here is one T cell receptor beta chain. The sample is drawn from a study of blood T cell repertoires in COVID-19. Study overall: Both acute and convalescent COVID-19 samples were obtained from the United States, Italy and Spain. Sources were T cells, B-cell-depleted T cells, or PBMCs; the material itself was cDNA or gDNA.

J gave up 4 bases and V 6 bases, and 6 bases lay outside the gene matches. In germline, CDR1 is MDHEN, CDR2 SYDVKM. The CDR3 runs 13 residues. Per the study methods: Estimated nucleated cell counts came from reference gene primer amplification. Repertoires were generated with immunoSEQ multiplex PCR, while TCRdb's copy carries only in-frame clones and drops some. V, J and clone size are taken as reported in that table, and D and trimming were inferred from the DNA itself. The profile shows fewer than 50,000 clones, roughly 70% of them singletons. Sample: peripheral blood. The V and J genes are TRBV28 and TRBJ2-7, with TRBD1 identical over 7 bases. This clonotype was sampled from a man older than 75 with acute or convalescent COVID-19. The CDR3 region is CASSIPGQYEQYF. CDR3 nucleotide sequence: TGTGCCAGCAGCATCCCGGGACAGTACGAGCAGTACTTC.